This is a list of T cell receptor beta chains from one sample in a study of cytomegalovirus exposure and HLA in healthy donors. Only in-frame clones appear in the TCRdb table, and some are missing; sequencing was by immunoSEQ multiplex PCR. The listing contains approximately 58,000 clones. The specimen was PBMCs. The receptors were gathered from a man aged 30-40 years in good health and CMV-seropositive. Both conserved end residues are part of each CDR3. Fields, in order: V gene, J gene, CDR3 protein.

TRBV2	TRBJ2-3	CATEMREGADTQYF
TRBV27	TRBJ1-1	CASSFNSVTEAFF
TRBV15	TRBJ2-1	CATSRGAYNEQFF
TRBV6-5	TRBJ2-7	CASSPEAGEGYEQYF
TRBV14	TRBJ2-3	CASSQEDVRDSPTDTQYF
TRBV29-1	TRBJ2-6	CSVATPGYGANVLTF
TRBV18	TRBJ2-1	CASSPGLAGYNEQFF
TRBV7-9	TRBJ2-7	CASSPGQSYEQYF
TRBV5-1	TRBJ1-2	CASREHTRIGYTF
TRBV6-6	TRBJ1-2	CASTPQGVYGYTF
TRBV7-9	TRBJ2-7	CASSLVAGVSSYEQYF
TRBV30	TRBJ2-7	CAWSRGQGAHEQYF
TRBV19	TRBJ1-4	CASRADSEKLFF
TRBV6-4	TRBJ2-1	CASSDNVGGYNEQFF
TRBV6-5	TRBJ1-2	CASRNWKGANYGYTF
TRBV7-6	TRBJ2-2	CASSPEGWGELNTGELFF
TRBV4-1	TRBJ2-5	CASSQTGVETQYF
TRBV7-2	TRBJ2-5	CASSLEPSQETQYF